This TCR beta chain was retrieved from a study of CXCR3-negative and CXCR3-positive naive CD8 T cells. Study-wide context: Sequencing yielded 120 million to 150 million TRB reads, roughly 1.5 +/- 0.3 million per library. Study conclusions and caveats: Researchers reported similar TRBV-TRBJ usage in naive CXCR3-negative and CXCR3-positive cells, though memory differed. Comparably high diversity marked both naive subsets, whereas memory CD8+ cells had much lower diversity. Naive subsets had comparable surface CD5, so TRB CDR3 properties gauged TCR strength.

A word on this clonotype: Its target is unknown.

In germline, CDR1 is SGHTA, CDR2 FQGNSA. There are 15 residues in the CDR3. UMI-tagged TRB cDNA libraries were built via 5' RACE. Reprocessing the 5' RACE reads, TCRdb reports a single entry for every CDR3 protein and omits DNA. The clone table shows about 43,000 distinct CDR3 sequences, with the ten largest holding approximately 14%. The chain recombines TRBV7-2 with TRBJ1-2; the D call from TCRdb, TRBD1, cannot be confirmed without DNA. The sample was memory CD8+ T cells from blood. The TCR comes from a human donor in good health. Some clones in this sample may be carry-over from other donors' samples. CDR3 residues: CASSSGQGLNYGYTF.